This T cell receptor beta chain was found in a study of neurological immune-mediated disorders. This clonotype came up a few times. The study used blood bank volunteers in Maryland, USA, as healthy controls. Unsorted libraries were generated from 2 million PBMCs held at -80 degrees C. cDNA synthesis was performed by 5'RACE with 10-nucleotide random UMIs. Per sequencing run, 15-18 subjects together gave over 180 million TCR-beta sequences. Each CDR3 protein is one row after TCRdb ran MiXCR on the 5' RACE reads. Altogether approximately 30,000 distinct CDR3 sequences are present, 5% to 8% being singletons, with the ten largest covering roughly 9%. Germline V gene sequence: CDR1 DFQATT, CDR2 SNEGSKA (reference sequence). The CDR3 runs to 15 residues. Trimming stripped 4 bases from V and 7 bases from J, with 20 bases between.

The sequencing input was PBMCs. This TCR came from a woman aged 45-65 years in good health. The V and J genes are TRBV20-1 and TRBJ2-1, with a weak D call TRBD2 (5 bases). The CDR3 bases are TGCAGTGCTATTTCTAGTCGAGGGTTTATTAATGAGCAGTTCTTC. As protein: CSAISSRGFINEQFF.